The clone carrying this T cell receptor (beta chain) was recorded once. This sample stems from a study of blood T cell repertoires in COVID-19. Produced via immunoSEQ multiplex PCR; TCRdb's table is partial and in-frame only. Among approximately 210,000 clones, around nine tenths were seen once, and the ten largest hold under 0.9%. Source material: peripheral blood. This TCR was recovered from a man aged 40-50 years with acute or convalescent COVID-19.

CDR3 sequence: CASNELYNSPLHF. The CDR3 region has the DNA TGTGCCAGCAATGAGCTATATAATTCACCCCTCCACTTT. The chain couples TRBV12-3 or TRBV12-4 to TRBJ1-6; D gene uncertain. The CDR3 totals 13 residues. V lost 7 bases and J 4 bases, leaving 8 bases between the germline ends.